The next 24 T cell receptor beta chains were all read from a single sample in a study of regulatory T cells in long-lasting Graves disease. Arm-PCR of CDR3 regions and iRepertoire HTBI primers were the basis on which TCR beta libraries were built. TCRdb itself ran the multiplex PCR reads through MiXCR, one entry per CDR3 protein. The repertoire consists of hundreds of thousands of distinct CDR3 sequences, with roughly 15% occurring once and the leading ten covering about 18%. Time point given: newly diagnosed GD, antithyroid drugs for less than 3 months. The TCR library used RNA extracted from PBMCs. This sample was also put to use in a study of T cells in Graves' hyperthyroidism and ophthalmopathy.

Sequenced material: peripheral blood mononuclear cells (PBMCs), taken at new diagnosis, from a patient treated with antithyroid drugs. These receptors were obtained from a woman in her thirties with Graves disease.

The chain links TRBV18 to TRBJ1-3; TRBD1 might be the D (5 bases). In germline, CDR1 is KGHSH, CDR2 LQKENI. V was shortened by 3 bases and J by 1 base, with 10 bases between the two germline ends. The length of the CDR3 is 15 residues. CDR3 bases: TGTGCCAGCTCACCCGACACAGGTTCTGGAAACACCATATATTTT. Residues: CASSPDTGSGNTIYF.

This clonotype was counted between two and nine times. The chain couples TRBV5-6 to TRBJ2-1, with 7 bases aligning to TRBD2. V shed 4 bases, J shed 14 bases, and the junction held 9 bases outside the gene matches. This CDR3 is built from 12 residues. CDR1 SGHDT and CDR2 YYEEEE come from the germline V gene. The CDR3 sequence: CASSAGGDSKFF. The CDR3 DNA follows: TGTGCCAGCAGCGCTGGGGGGGACTCAAAGTTCTTC.

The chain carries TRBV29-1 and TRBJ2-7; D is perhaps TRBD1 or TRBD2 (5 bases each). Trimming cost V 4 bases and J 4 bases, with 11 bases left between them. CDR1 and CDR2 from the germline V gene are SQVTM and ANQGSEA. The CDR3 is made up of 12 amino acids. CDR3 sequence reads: CSVVGTQYEQYF. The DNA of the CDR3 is TGCAGCGTTGTTGGGACCCAATACGAGCAGTACTTC.

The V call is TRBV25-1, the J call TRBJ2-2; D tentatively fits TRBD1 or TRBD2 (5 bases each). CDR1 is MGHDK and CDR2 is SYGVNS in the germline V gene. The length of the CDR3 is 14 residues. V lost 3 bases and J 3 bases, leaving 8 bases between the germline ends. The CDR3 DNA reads TGTGCCAGCAGTGAGGGGGATTACACCGGGGAGCTGTTTTTT. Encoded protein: CASSEGDYTGELFF.

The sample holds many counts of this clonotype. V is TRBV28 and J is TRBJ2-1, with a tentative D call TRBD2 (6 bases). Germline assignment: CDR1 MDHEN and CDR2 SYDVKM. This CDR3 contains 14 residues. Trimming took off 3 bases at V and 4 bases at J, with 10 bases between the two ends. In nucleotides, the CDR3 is TGTGCCAGCAGTTTTTTAGCGGTATACAATGAGCAGTTCTTC. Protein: CASSFLAVYNEQFF.

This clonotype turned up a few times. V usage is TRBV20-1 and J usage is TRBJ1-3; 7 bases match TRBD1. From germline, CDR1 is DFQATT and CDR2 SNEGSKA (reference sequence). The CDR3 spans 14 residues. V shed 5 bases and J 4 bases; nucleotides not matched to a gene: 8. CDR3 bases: TGCAGTGCTCCCGTAGGGACAGTAGGAAACACCATATATTTT. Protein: CSAPVGTVGNTIYF.

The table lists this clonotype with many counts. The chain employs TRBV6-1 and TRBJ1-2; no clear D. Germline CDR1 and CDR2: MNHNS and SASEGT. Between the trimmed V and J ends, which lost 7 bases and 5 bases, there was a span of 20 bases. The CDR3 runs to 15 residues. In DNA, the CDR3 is TGTGCCAGCACCCTCGAGCTGGGCCTCATTTATGGCTACACCTTC. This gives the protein CASTLELGLIYGYTF.

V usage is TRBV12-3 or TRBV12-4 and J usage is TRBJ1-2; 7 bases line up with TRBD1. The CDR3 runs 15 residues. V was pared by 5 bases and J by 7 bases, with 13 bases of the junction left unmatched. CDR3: CASSPQPTGKVGYTF. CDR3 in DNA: TGTGCCAGCAGTCCCCAACCGACAGGGAAGGTTGGCTACACCTTC.

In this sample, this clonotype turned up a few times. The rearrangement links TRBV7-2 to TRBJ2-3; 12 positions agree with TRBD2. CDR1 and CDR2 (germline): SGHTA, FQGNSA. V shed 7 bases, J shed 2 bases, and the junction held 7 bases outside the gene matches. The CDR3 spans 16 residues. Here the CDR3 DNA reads TGTGCCAGCACTAGCGGGAGGGCCTCCTTCACAGATACGCAGTATTTT. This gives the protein CASTSGRASFTDTQYF.

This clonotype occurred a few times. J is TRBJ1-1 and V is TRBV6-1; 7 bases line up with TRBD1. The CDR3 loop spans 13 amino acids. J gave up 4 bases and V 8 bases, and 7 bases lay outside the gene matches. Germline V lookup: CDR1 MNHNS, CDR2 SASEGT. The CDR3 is CASGQTGRTEAFF. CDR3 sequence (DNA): TGTGCCAGCGGACAGACAGGGCGCACTGAAGCTTTCTTT.

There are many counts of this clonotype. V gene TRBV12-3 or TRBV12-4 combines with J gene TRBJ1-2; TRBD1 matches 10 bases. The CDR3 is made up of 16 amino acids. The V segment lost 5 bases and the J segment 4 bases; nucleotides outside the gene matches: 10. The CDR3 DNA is TGTGCCAGCAGTCTCCGGGGACAGGGGAGCGGCTATGGCTACACCTTC. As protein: CASSLRGQGSGYGYTF.

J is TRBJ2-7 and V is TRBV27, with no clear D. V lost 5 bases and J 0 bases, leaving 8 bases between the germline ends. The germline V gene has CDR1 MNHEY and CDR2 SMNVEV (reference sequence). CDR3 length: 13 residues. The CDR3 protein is CASSTSSSYEQYF. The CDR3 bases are TGTGCCAGCAGTACATCCTCCTCCTACGAGCAGTACTTC.

In DNA, the CDR3 is TGTGCCAGCAGCGTACGGGACAGGGTATTGACTAATGAAAAACTGTTTTTT. Translating it yields CASSVRDRVLTNEKLFF. The chain carries TRBV9 and TRBJ1-4; TRBD1 matches 9 bases. The CDR3 totals 17 residues. V was clipped by 1 base and J by 2 bases; unmatched bases: 6. Germline assignment: CDR1 SGDLS and CDR2 YYNGEE.

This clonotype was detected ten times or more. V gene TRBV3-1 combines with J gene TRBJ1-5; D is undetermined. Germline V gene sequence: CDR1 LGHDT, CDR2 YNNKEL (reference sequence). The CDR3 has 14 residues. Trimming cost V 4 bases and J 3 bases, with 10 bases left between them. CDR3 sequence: CASSLRSYNQPQHF. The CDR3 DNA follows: TGTGCCAGCAGCCTTCGTTCGTACAATCAGCCCCAGCATTTT.

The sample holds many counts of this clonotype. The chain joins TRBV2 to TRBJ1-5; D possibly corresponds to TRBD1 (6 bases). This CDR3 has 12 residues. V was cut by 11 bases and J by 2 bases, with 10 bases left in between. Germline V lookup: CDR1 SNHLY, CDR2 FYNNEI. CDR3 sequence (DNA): TGTGCCGGCGGGACACGCAATCAGCCCCAGCATTTT. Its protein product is CAGGTRNQPQHF. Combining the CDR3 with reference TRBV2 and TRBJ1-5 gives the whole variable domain EPEVTQTPSHQVTQMGQEVILRCVPISNHLYFYWYRQILGQKVEFLVSFYNNEISEKSEIFDDQFSVERPDGSNFTLKIRSTKLEDSAMYFCAGGTRNQPQHFGDGTRLSIL.

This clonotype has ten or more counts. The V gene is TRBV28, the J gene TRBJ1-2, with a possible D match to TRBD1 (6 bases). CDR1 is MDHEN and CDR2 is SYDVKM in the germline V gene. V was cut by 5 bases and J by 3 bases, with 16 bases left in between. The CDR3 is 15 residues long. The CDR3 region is CASSPAGGPDYGYTF. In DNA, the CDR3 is TGTGCCAGCAGTCCGGCCGGGGGGCCTGACTATGGCTACACCTTC.

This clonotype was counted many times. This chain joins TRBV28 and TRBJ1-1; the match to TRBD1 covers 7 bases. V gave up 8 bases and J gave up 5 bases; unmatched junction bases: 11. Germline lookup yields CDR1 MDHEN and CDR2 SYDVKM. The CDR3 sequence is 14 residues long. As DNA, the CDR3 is TGTGCCAGCGGTACCGGGACAGCGATTACTGAAGCTTTCTTT. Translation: CASGTGTAITEAFF.

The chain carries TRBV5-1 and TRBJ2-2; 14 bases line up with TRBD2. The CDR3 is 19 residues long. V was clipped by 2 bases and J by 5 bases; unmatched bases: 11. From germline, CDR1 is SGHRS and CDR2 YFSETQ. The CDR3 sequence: CASSFGTSGSWVLTGELFF. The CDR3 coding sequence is TGCGCCAGCAGCTTCGGGACTAGCGGGAGCTGGGTCTTAACCGGGGAGCTGTTTTTT.

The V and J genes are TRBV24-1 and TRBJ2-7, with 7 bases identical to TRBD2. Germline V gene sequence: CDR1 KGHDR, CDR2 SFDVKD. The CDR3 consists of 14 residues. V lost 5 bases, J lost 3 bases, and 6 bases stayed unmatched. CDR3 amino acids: CATSVGGSLYEQYF. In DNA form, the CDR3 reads TGTGCCACCAGTGTCGGCGGGAGCCTCTACGAGCAGTACTTC.

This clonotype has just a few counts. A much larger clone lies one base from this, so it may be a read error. This CDR3 reads CASSLAVKPKQFF. The CDR3 DNA reads TGTGCCAGCAGCTTAGCGGTAAAACCCAAGCAGTTCTTC. The chain carries TRBV7-9 and TRBJ2-1, with D hard to call. Germline CDR1 and CDR2: SEHNR and FQNEAQ (reference sequence). CDR3 size: 13 residues. V was trimmed by 0 bases and J by 11 bases, leaving 11 bases between them. Together with reference TRBV7-9 and TRBJ2-1, the CDR3 gives the full variable domain: DTGVSQNPRHKITKRGQNVTFRCDPISEHNRLYWYRQTLGQGPEFLTYFQNEAQLEKSRLLSDRFSAERPKGSFSTLEIQRTEQGDSAMYLCASSLAVKPKQFFGPGTRLTVL.

CDR3 coding DNA: TGTGCCAGCAGTACGCCTACTAGCGGAGGAGCCAGGGACACCGGGGAGCTGTTTTTT. It is translated as CASSTPTSGGARDTGELFF. The rearrangement joins TRBV6-1 to TRBJ2-2; TRBD2 aligns across 8 bases. Germline trimming cut 5 bases from V and 3 bases from J; bases unmatched to any gene: 17. Germline loops: CDR1 MNHNS, CDR2 SASEGT. This CDR3 comprises 19 residues.

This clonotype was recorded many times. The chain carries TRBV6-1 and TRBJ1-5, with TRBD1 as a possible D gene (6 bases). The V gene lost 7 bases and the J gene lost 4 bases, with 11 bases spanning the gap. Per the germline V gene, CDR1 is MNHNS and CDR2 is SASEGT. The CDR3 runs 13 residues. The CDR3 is CASIQGGNQPQHF. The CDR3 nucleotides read TGTGCCAGCATACAGGGTGGTAATCAGCCCCAGCATTTT.

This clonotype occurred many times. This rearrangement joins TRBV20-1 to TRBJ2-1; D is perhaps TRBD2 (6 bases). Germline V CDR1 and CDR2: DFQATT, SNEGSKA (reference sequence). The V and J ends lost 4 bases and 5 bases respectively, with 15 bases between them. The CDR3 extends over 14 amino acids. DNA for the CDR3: TGCAGTGCTACCCCCGGGGGAATTCACAATGAGCAGTTCTTC. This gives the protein CSATPGGIHNEQFF.

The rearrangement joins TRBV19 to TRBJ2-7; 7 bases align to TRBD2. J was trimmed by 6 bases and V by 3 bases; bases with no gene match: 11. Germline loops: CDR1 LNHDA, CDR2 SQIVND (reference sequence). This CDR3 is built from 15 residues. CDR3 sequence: CASSILAGAAGEQYF. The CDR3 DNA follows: TGTGCCAGTAGTATCTTGGCGGGAGCCGCGGGCGAGCAGTACTTC.